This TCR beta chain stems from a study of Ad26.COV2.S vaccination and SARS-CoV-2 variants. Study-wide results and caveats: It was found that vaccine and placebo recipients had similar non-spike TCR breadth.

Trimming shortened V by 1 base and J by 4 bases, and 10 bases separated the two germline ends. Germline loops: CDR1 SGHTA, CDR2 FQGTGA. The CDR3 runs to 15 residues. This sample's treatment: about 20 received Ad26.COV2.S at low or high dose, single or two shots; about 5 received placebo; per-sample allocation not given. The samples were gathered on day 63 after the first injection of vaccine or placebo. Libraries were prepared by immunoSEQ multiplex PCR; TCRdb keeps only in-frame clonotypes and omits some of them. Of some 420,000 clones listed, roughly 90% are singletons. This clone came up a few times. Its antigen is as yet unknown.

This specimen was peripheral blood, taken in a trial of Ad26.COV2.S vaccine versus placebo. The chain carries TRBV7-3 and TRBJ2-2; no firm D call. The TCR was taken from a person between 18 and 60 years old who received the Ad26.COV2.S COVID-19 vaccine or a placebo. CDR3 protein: CASSLISGFTGELFF. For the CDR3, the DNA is TGTGCCAGCAGCTTAATATCTGGTTTCACCGGGGAGCTGTTTTTT.